What follows are 28 T cell receptor beta chains derived from one specimen sequenced in a study of T-cell reconstitution after alpha-beta-depleted transplantation in children. Unique molecular identifiers were used in preparing the TCRbeta library. In TCRdb, the PCR reads were re-called with MiXCR into one record per CDR3 protein. The sample yields hundreds of thousands of distinct CDR3 sequences, more than 9% seen once. The sequenced sample was peripheral blood, obtained 180 days after TCRalphabeta/CD19-depleted stem cell transplant. These receptors were collected from a male patient between 2 and 9 years old who had a stem cell transplant for chronic granulomatous disease, so the T cells may come from the graft donor.

This clonotype was recorded at least ten times. The chain is built from TRBV15 and TRBJ2-1, with 8 bases fitting TRBD2. In germline, CDR1 is LNHNV, CDR2 YYDKDF (reference sequence). V lost 0 bases to trimming and J lost 3 bases; unmatched junction nucleotides: 1. This CDR3 region has 15 residues. CDR3 sequence: CATSRDTSGYNEQFF. In nucleotides, the CDR3 is TGTGCCACCAGCAGAGATACTAGCGGCTACAATGAGCAGTTCTTC.

In this sample, this clonotype turned up many times. The chain combines TRBV5-1 with TRBJ2-1, with TRBD2 as a possible D gene (5 bases). Germline assignment: CDR1 SGHRS and CDR2 YFSETQ. CDR3 length: 14 residues. V lost 7 bases to trimming and J lost 0 bases, with 11 bases between them. CDR3 in DNA: TGCGCCAGCCGCCCCGGACTCTCCTACAATGAGCAGTTCTTC. Translating gives CASRPGLSYNEQFF.

This clonotype was recorded at least ten times. The chain links TRBV6-2 or TRBV6-3 to TRBJ2-3; 7 bases fit TRBD2. The CDR3 covers 15 residues. Germline V gives CDR1 MNHEY, CDR2 SVGEGT. J was trimmed by 1 base and V by 7 bases; bases with no gene match: 8. CDR3 nucleotide sequence: TGTGCCAGCAATCTCCTAGCGGCCCGCACAGATACGCAGTATTTT. Translated: CASNLLAARTDTQYF.

This clonotype was seen ten or more times. The J gene is TRBJ1-2, the V gene TRBV12-3 or TRBV12-4; 8 bases line up with TRBD1. There are 15 residues in the CDR3. V shed 6 bases and J 0 bases; nucleotides not matched to a gene: 6. Written as DNA, the CDR3 is TGTGCCAGCAGCTTTGCGGACAGGGCTAACTATGGCTACACCTTC. Amino acids: CASSFADRANYGYTF.

This clonotype occurred many times. V is TRBV6-2 or TRBV6-3 and J is TRBJ2-2; D not resolved. CDR3 length equals 15 residues. The V gene's germline CDR1 is MNHEY and CDR2 SVGEGT. Trimming shortened V by 6 bases and J by 4 bases, and 15 bases separated the two germline ends. CDR3 sequence reads: CASSRTRSGTGELFF. CDR3 nucleotide sequence: TGTGCCAGCAGCCGTACACGATCCGGCACCGGGGAGCTGTTTTTT.

The sample holds a few counts of this clonotype. This may arise from a read error, as a much more abundant clone is one base away. This chain uses TRBV12-3 or TRBV12-4 with TRBJ1-2; possible D gene TRBD1, 5 bases. This CDR3 is 14 amino acids long. In nucleotides, the CDR3 is TGTGCCAGCAGTAAGTGGGGCTCGAACTATGGCTGCACCTTC. Encoded protein: CASSKWGSNYGCTF.

This clonotype has a count of ten or more. The genes are TRBV19 and TRBJ1-5, with 10 bases aligning to TRBD1. Germline CDR1 is LNHDA and CDR2 is SQIVND (reference sequence). The CDR3 extends over 15 amino acids. The V and J ends lost 4 bases and 6 bases, in that order; junction bases with no gene match: 6. DNA for the CDR3: TGTGCCAGTAGTACCGGGACAGGGGTCGGTCAGCCCCAGCATTTT. Its translation: CASSTGTGVGQPQHF.

Notes on this clonotype: With a much larger clone just one base away, this may be a read error. CDR3 sequence reads: CASSDLNPRGSSGELFF. The CDR3 DNA reads TGCGCCAGCAGTGACCTTAATCCTCGCGGGAGTTCAGGGGAGCTGTTTTTT. This chain connects TRBV10-1 to TRBJ2-2, with 7 bases that match TRBD2. J gave up 8 bases and V 3 bases, and 15 bases lay outside the gene matches. The germline CDR1 and CDR2 sequences are WNHNN and SYGVQD (reference sequence). This CDR3 is built from 17 residues.

This clonotype was detected many times. The genes are TRBV29-1 and TRBJ2-1; TRBD1 agrees at 9 bases. Trimming cost V 6 bases and J 3 bases; bases outside gene matches: 12. There are 16 residues in the CDR3. Germline lookup yields CDR1 SQVTM and CDR2 ANQGSEA. CDR3 in amino acids: CSVDGGQGNYYNEQFF. CDR3 bases: TGCAGCGTGGACGGTGGACAGGGGAATTACTACAATGAGCAGTTCTTC.

This clonotype occurred many times. V usage is TRBV19 and J usage is TRBJ1-5; no clear D gene. V dropped 5 bases and J dropped 2 bases, with 7 bases sitting between them. CDR3 size: 13 residues. Germline CDR1 reads LNHDA; CDR2 reads SQIVND (reference sequence). CDR3 bases: TGTGCCAGTAGTCCTTCTGGCAATCAGCCCCAGCATTTT. Translating gives CASSPSGNQPQHF.

Worth noting for this clonotype: It may be a read error: a sequence one base away is much more abundant. The CDR3 does not end in the conserved phenylalanine or tryptophan, so this is likely a read error. The chain has TRBV12-3 or TRBV12-4 and TRBJ2-3; the match to TRBD1 covers 7 bases. Unmatched junction bases numbered 7, after V lost 6 bases and J lost 1 base. The CDR3 contains 15 residues. The CDR3 protein is CASSFSTGRTDTQYL. In nucleotides, the CDR3 is TGTGCCAGCAGCTTCTCGACAGGGCGCACAGATACGCAGTATCTT.

This clonotype has ten or more counts. V gene TRBV11-1 combines with J gene TRBJ2-7; 8 bases are a match to TRBD1. V lost 5 bases and J lost 4; bases outside the gene matches: 4. Germline assignment: CDR1 SGHAT and CDR2 FQDESV (reference sequence). This CDR3 has 13 residues. The CDR3, as DNA: TGTGCCAGCAGCATTGGACAGGGATACGAGCAGTACTTC. This gives the protein CASSIGQGYEQYF.

This clonotype was seen ten or more times. The chain employs TRBV7-9 and TRBJ2-4, with D tentatively TRBD1 (6 bases). The CDR3 sequence is 14 residues long. CDR1 and CDR2 (germline): SEHNR, FQNEAQ (reference sequence). V was shortened by 5 bases and J by 9 bases, with 17 bases between the two germline ends. DNA for the CDR3: TGTGCCAGCAGCGACACACAGGGTCAGGGCATTCAGTACTTC. Amino acids: CASSDTQGQGIQYF.

This clonotype was observed at least ten times. The chain links TRBV7-2 to TRBJ2-1, with D perhaps matching TRBD1 (6 bases). The germline gives CDR1 SGHTA, CDR2 FQGNSA. This CDR3 contains 16 residues. Trimming cost V 8 bases and J 0 bases, with 17 bases left between them. In DNA, the CDR3 is TGTGCCAGCGTCCAGGGACAAGTGAGCTCCTACAATGAGCAGTTCTTC. Its translation is CASVQGQVSSYNEQFF.

This clonotype has ten or more counts. The rearrangement uses TRBV9 and TRBJ2-1; TRBD2 aligns across 8 bases. CDR1 SGDLS and CDR2 YYNGEE come from the germline V gene. The CDR3 has 14 residues. V shed 0 bases and J 9 bases; nucleotides not matched to a gene: 5. Here the CDR3 DNA reads TGTGCCAGCAGCGTAGCGGGAGGGCCTACTGAGCAGTTCTTC. It codes for CASSVAGGPTEQFF.

Many counts were recorded for this clonotype. The chain combines TRBV30 with TRBJ2-7; no reliable D call. V lost 1 base, J lost 1 base, and 11 bases lay in between. The CDR3 has 14 amino acids. CDR1 and CDR2 (germline): GTSNPN, SVGIG (reference sequence). The CDR3, as DNA: TGTGCCTGGAGTGCGGCAGGCCGTTCCTACGAGCAGTACTTC. Its protein product is CAWSAAGRSYEQYF.

This clonotype was picked up many times. V gene TRBV28 combines with J gene TRBJ2-4; 7 bases agree with TRBD1. V lost 10 bases, J lost 0 bases, and 12 bases stayed unmatched. CDR1 and CDR2 (germline): MDHEN, SYDVKM. The CDR3 contains 16 residues. CDR3 sequence reads: CAIGGRAGIAKNIQYF. CDR3 nucleotides: TGTGCCATAGGGGGCCGGGCGGGTATAGCCAAAAACATTCAGTACTTC.

This clonotype came up many times. The CDR3 sequence is CASGLTGISGELFF. The CDR3 coding sequence is TGTGCCAGCGGATTAACAGGGATCTCCGGGGAGCTGTTTTTT. The J gene is TRBJ2-2, the V gene TRBV12-3 or TRBV12-4; a weak D match, TRBD1 (6 bases). CDR3 size: 14 residues. V dropped 8 bases and J dropped 6 bases, with 16 bases sitting between them.

This clonotype appeared many times. The chain is built from TRBV12-3 or TRBV12-4 and TRBJ2-3; 7 bases are a match to TRBD2. CDR3 length: 15 residues. The junction had 9 bases not matched to a gene; V was cut back by 6 bases and J by 3 bases. The CDR3 nucleotides read TGTGCCAGCAGCCCGGGGGGACTTCGGACAGATACGCAGTATTTT. Its protein product is CASSPGGLRTDTQYF.

This clonotype was observed at least ten times. V gene TRBV12-3 or TRBV12-4 combines with J gene TRBJ2-5, with D tentatively TRBD1 (5 bases). Trimming removed 6 bases from V and 2 bases from J, with 10 bases in between. The CDR3 is 13 residues long. The CDR3 DNA reads as TGTGCCAGCAGGCCGACAGCTCAAGAGACCCAGTACTTC. It translates to CASRPTAQETQYF.

This clonotype occurred many times. This rearrangement joins TRBV20-1 to TRBJ2-2; 11 bases are a match to TRBD1. The CDR3 is 15 residues long. Germline CDR1 DFQATT, CDR2 SNEGSKA (reference sequence). V trimming: 3 bases; J trimming: 6 bases; junction bases outside the gene matches: 6. The CDR3 here is CSARVPGQGAGELFF. CDR3 DNA: TGCAGTGCTAGGGTACCGGGACAGGGGGCCGGGGAGCTGTTTTTT.

This clonotype was seen at least ten times. V is TRBV4-3 and J is TRBJ1-5, with D maybe TRBD1 (5 bases). There are 15 residues in the CDR3. Germline V gene lookup returns CDR1 LGHNA and CDR2 YSLEER. The germline V and J ends were trimmed by 1 base and 7 bases, with 14 bases remaining between them. For the CDR3, the DNA is TGCGCCAGCAGCCAAGGAAGAGGGGTCGGACAGCCCCAGCATTTT. Translating gives CASSQGRGVGQPQHF.

Ten or more counts support this clonotype. The chain joins TRBV12-3 or TRBV12-4 to TRBJ2-7, with 7 positions matching TRBD1. This CDR3 contains 14 residues. Trimming cost V 6 bases and J 0 bases; bases outside gene matches: 5. In DNA, the CDR3 is TGTGCCAGCAGGGGGACAGCCCACTCCTACGAGCAGTACTTC. Its protein product is CASRGTAHSYEQYF.

This clonotype appeared many times. The V gene is TRBV2, the J gene TRBJ2-7; possibly TRBD1 for D (6 bases). The CDR3 has 17 amino acids. CDR1 is SNHLY, CDR2 FYNNEI, per germline. The ends were cut back, 7 bases at V and 3 bases at J, with 25 bases in the middle. In nucleotides, the CDR3 is TGTGCCAGCACCGAAACTGCGCCGGGACAACCGAACTACGAGCAGTACTTC. Amino acid sequence: CASTETAPGQPNYEQYF.

At least ten counts were recorded for this clonotype. CDR3 residues: CASSLVAANTQYF. The CDR3 DNA reads TGTGCCAGCAGCTTGGTAGCTGCAAATACGCAGTATTTT. This chain connects TRBV5-5 to TRBJ2-3, with D hard to call. Deletions cut 0 bases from V and 7 bases from J, with 9 bases between. This CDR3 region has 13 residues. Germline lookup yields CDR1 SGHKS and CDR2 YYEKEE (reference sequence).

This clonotype was detected ten times or more. V gene TRBV4-2 combines with J gene TRBJ2-1; the D gene is possibly TRBD1 (5 bases). Per germline, CDR1 LGHNA and CDR2 YNFKEQ. Trimming stripped 2 bases from V and 5 bases from J, with 19 bases between. The CDR3 has 17 amino acids. The CDR3 reads CASSQTQGVYYDNEQFF. CDR3 DNA: TGTGCCAGCAGCCAAACCCAAGGGGTATACTACGACAATGAGCAGTTCTTC.

This clonotype was picked up many times. V gene TRBV27 combines with J gene TRBJ1-1; perhaps TRBD1 as D (6 bases). V dropped 2 bases and J dropped 6 bases, with 10 bases sitting between them. Per the germline V gene, CDR1 is MNHEY and CDR2 is SMNVEV (reference sequence). The CDR3 sequence is 13 residues long. The CDR3 loop reads CASSLPGVAEAFF. In DNA, the CDR3 is TGTGCCAGCAGTTTACCAGGGGTGGCTGAAGCTTTCTTT.

The rearrangement joins TRBV7-9 to TRBJ2-1; D unresolved. Trimming took 2 bases from V and 10 from J, leaving 12 bases between them. This CDR3 spans 13 amino acids. Germline loops: CDR1 SEHNR, CDR2 FQNEAQ (reference sequence). This chain's CDR3 is CASSLNLGWEQFF. The CDR3 coding sequence is TGTGCCAGCAGCTTAAACCTCGGTTGGGAGCAGTTCTTC. The full variable domain, completed using reference TRBV7-9 and TRBJ2-1, is DTGVSQNPRHKITKRGQNVTFRCDPISEHNRLYWYRQTLGQGPEFLTYFQNEAQLEKSRLLSDRFSAERPKGSFSTLEIQRTEQGDSAMYLCASSLNLGWEQFFGPGTRLTVL.